One sample yielded the 26 T cell receptor beta chains listed below, sequenced in a study of cytomegalovirus exposure and HLA in healthy donors. Sequenced by immunoSEQ multiplex PCR; TCRdb stores in-frame clones only, minus some. This sample has 90,000 to 100,000 clones, with 90% to 95% found just once. The sample taken for sequencing was PBMCs. The receptor set was obtained from a woman between 25 and 40 years old in good health and CMV-seropositive.

This rearrangement joins TRBV6-6 to TRBJ1-2, with no clear D. The CDR3 length is 16 residues. The germline V gene encodes CDR1 MNHNY and CDR2 SVGAGI (reference sequence). V lost 5 bases and J lost 2, with 18 bases in between. CDR3 residues: CASSSNRVGNNYGYTF. DNA for the CDR3: TGTGCCAGCAGTAGCAACCGGGTCGGGAACAACTATGGCTACACCTTC.

As to this clone: Within the sample, other DNA sequences also encode this same CDR3. The chain uses TRBV7-9 and TRBJ2-3, with 8 bases aligning to TRBD1. This CDR3 spans 17 amino acids. With 1 base clipped from V and 0 bases from J, the junction kept 6 bases outside the gene matches. CDR1 is SEHNR, CDR2 FQNEAQ, per germline (reference sequence). The CDR3 DNA reads as TGTGCCAGCAGCTTAGACTCGACAGGGGATAGCACAGATACGCAGTATTTT. Its protein is CASSLDSTGDSTDTQYF.

The chain recombines TRBV9 with TRBJ2-3; weak D call: TRBD2 (6 bases). V shed 4 bases and J shed 2 bases, with 14 bases lying between them. The CDR3 covers 15 residues. Germline V CDR1 and CDR2: SGDLS, YYNGEE. The chain's CDR3 is CASSLRGFDTDTQYF. CDR3 in DNA: TGTGCCAGCAGCCTGCGGGGATTCGACACAGATACGCAGTATTTT.

The chain carries TRBV13 and TRBJ2-3, with TRBD2 matching 8 bases. The germline CDR1 and CDR2 sequences are PRHDT and FYEKMQ (reference sequence). V dropped 5 bases and J dropped 5; count of bases not matched to a gene: 9. The length of the CDR3 is 15 residues. CDR3 in amino acids: CASSPSGSRVDTQYF. In nucleotides, the CDR3 is TGTGCCAGCAGCCCCAGCGGGAGTAGGGTAGATACGCAGTATTTT.

V is TRBV6-5 and J is TRBJ1-5, with a weak D call TRBD1 (6 bases). Germline CDR1 is MNHEY and CDR2 is SVGAGI. Trimming took off 4 bases at V and 5 bases at J, with 6 bases between the two ends. The CDR3 is 12 amino acids. The CDR3 nucleotides are TGTGCCAGCAGTTCAGGGGATCAGCCCCAGCATTTT. Its protein product is CASSSGDQPQHF.

V usage is TRBV2 and J usage is TRBJ1-1; D is uncertain. The germline V gene encodes CDR1 SNHLY and CDR2 FYNNEI. This CDR3 has 15 residues. V was cut by 8 bases and J by 3 bases, with 19 bases left in between. The CDR3: CASVRGVGLDTEAFF. CDR3 in DNA: TGTGCCAGCGTACGGGGAGTGGGGTTGGACACTGAAGCTTTCTTT.

Here the CDR3 reads CASSPSGSDGETQYF. The CDR3 nucleotides read TGTGCCAGCTCACCTAGCGGGAGCGATGGAGAGACCCAGTACTTC. The chain couples TRBV18 to TRBJ2-5, with 9 bases fitting TRBD2. This CDR3 spans 15 amino acids. From germline, CDR1 is KGHSH and CDR2 LQKENI. Germline trimming cut 3 bases from V and 4 bases from J; bases unmatched to any gene: 6.

The chain carries TRBV5-1 and TRBJ2-5, with D perhaps TRBD2 (6 bases). Germline V CDR1 and CDR2: SGHRS, YFSETQ. Trimming took off 5 bases at V and 1 base at J, with 12 bases between the two ends. The CDR3 runs 14 residues. The CDR3 sequence is CASRDGTPQETQYF. As DNA, the CDR3 is TGCGCCAGCAGGGACGGGACTCCCCAAGAGACCCAGTACTTC. The complete variable domain, with remaining parts taken from reference TRBV5-1 and TRBJ2-5, reads KAGVTQTPRYLIKTRGQQVTLSCSPISGHRSVSWYQQTPGQGLQFLFEYFSETQRNKGNFPGRFSGRQFSNSRSEMNVSTLELGDSALYLCASRDGTPQETQYFGPGTRLLVL.

CDR3 DNA: TGTGCCAGCAGTTTATCGGCTAGCGGGAGTAGGACCCAGTACTTC. Translating gives CASSLSASGSRTQYF. The rearrangement links TRBV28 to TRBJ2-5, with 10 bases matching TRBD2. The germline V gene encodes CDR1 MDHEN and CDR2 SYDVKM. The CDR3 is 15 amino acids. The J segment lost 7 bases and the V segment lost 1 base, leaving 6 bases of the junction unmatched.

The chain joins TRBV6-1 to TRBJ1-5; D perhaps matches TRBD1 (5 bases). This CDR3 has 18 residues. V gave up 2 bases and J gave up 2 bases, with 19 bases separating them. From germline, CDR1 is MNHNS and CDR2 SASEGT. The CDR3 reads CASSEFGGKLLRNQPQHF. The CDR3 nucleotides are TGTGCCAGCAGTGAATTCGGGGGGAAGCTTCTTCGCAATCAGCCCCAGCATTTT.

This chain uses TRBV7-7 with TRBJ2-5; TRBD2 aligns across 10 bases. Germline V lookup: CDR1 SSHAT, CDR2 FNYEAQ (reference sequence). The CDR3 runs to 15 residues. The V segment lost 5 bases and the J segment 2 bases; nucleotides outside the gene matches: 5. The CDR3 region has the DNA TGTGCCAGCAGCCCCGGGACTAGCGAACAAGAGACCCAGTACTTC. Protein: CASSPGTSEQETQYF.

The rearrangement uses TRBV9 and TRBJ2-6; no definite D call. The CDR3 is 15 residues long. Looked up from germline, CDR1 is SGDLS and CDR2 is YYNGEE. V lost 1 base and J lost 1, with 6 bases in between. The CDR3 loop reads CASSVPGSGANVLTF. The CDR3 DNA sequence: TGTGCCAGCAGCGTACCAGGTTCTGGGGCCAACGTCCTGACTTTC.

J is TRBJ1-2 and V is TRBV5-1; possible D gene TRBD1, 5 bases. V lost 3 bases to trimming and J lost 2 bases, with 11 bases between them. In germline, CDR1 is SGHRS, CDR2 YFSETQ. CDR3 length equals 14 residues. CDR3: CASSYDRPNYGYTF. In nucleotides, the CDR3 is TGCGCCAGCAGCTACGACAGACCCAACTATGGCTACACCTTC.

The count of this clone is one. The chain links TRBV5-6 to TRBJ1-3; D is uncertain. V gave up 3 bases and J gave up 7 bases, with 20 bases separating them. The germline gives CDR1 SGHDT, CDR2 YYEEEE. The CDR3 is 16 residues long. CDR3 coding DNA: TGTGCCAGCAGCTGGGGAGGACTCGGTCATACGAACACCATATATTTT. Encoded protein: CASSWGGLGHTNTIYF.

CDR3 bases: TGTGCCATCAGTGAGCCCCCGGGACTAGCGGCGTCGGATACGCAGTATTTT. Translation gives CAISEPPGLAASDTQYF. V and J are TRBV10-3 and TRBJ2-3; 11 bases fit TRBD2. This CDR3 is built from 17 residues. V trimming: 2 bases; J trimming: 6 bases; junction bases outside the gene matches: 10. Germline CDR1 is ENHRY and CDR2 is SYGVKD.

The CDR3 region has the DNA TGCGCCAGCAGCCCGGGGGGGGAGCGCAATCAGCCCCAGCATTTT. Translating it yields CASSPGGERNQPQHF. The rearrangement uses TRBV5-1 and TRBJ1-5; D is perhaps TRBD1 (5 bases). Germline values: CDR1 SGHRS, CDR2 YFSETQ. V lost 4 bases, J lost 2 bases, and 13 bases lay in between. The CDR3 covers 15 residues.

The chain employs TRBV13 and TRBJ2-1; 10 bases are shared with TRBD2. Trimming cost V 5 bases and J 6 bases; bases outside gene matches: 7. Germline V CDR1 and CDR2: PRHDT, FYEKMQ (reference sequence). The length of the CDR3 is 15 residues. CDR3 region: CASSKPGLASNEQFF. In DNA form, the CDR3 reads TGTGCCAGCAGCAAACCGGGACTAGCGAGCAATGAGCAGTTCTTC.

The V and J genes are TRBV20-1 and TRBJ2-7; 9 nucleotides agree with TRBD1. Per germline, CDR1 DFQATT and CDR2 SNEGSKA (reference sequence). This CDR3 contains 11 residues. V lost 6 bases to trimming and J lost 5 bases; unmatched junction nucleotides: 2. For the CDR3, the DNA is TGCAGTGCACGGACAGGGGACGAGCAGTACTTC. It translates to CSARTGDEQYF.

The CDR3 DNA reads TGTGCCAGTAGTAGGGACAGGTCCACTGAAGCTTTCTTT. It is translated as CASSRDRSTEAFF. V and J are TRBV19 and TRBJ1-1; 8 bases agree with TRBD1. The CDR3 runs to 13 residues. Unmatched junction bases numbered 2, after V lost 4 bases and J lost 4 bases. Germline V CDR1 and CDR2: LNHDA, SQIVND (reference sequence).

This clone has more than one count but fewer than ten. The chain combines TRBV5-4 with TRBJ2-7, with 11 bases that match TRBD2. V was clipped by 4 bases and J by 4 bases; unmatched bases: 7. The CDR3 sequence is 15 residues long. Per the germline V gene, CDR1 is SGHNT and CDR2 is YYREEE (reference sequence). This chain's CDR3 is CASSPGLAEFYEQYF. CDR3 coding DNA: TGTGCCAGCAGCCCGGGACTAGCGGAATTTTACGAGCAGTACTTC.

V gene TRBV28 combines with J gene TRBJ2-7, with D maybe TRBD2 (6 bases). Between the trimmed V and J ends, which lost 2 bases and 4 bases, there was a span of 15 bases. Germline assignment: CDR1 MDHEN and CDR2 SYDVKM. CDR3 length equals 15 residues. CDR3 sequence: CASSLRGAALYEQYF. CDR3 sequence (DNA): TGTGCCAGCAGTTTACGCGGGGCAGCCCTATACGAGCAGTACTTC.

The count of this clone is one. This rearrangement joins TRBV5-6 to TRBJ2-1; 8 positions match TRBD2. V dropped 1 base and J dropped 15; count of bases not matched to a gene: 3. Looked up from germline, CDR1 is SGHDT and CDR2 is YYEEEE. CDR3 length: 11 amino acids. The CDR3 DNA sequence: TGTGCCAGCAGCTTGAGGGGACTAGGGTTCTTC. This gives the protein CASSLRGLGFF.

The J gene is TRBJ2-4, the V gene TRBV30; tentative D call: TRBD2 (5 bases). In germline, CDR1 is GTSNPN, CDR2 SVGIG (reference sequence). The CDR3 sequence is 14 residues long. The V and J ends lost 7 bases and 0 bases respectively, with 13 bases between them. The CDR3 here is CAFKDSLAKNIQYF. As DNA, the CDR3 is TGTGCCTTTAAGGACTCACTAGCCAAAAACATTCAGTACTTC.

The chain uses TRBV1 and TRBJ2-3; TRBD1, the table's D call, was not compared with the DNA. TRBV1 is tagged as a pseudogene. This CDR3 spans 18 amino acids. This CDR3 is CTSSQDEGGGSEGDTQYF. CDR3 DNA sequence: TGCACCAGCAGCCAAGATGAAGGGGGCGGGTCCGAGGGAGATACGCAGTATTTT.

The rearrangement links TRBV7-9 to TRBJ1-1, with TRBD1 as a possible D gene (6 bases). The CDR3 runs to 17 residues. The germline V and J ends were trimmed by 6 bases and 1 base, with 21 bases remaining between them. Germline lookup yields CDR1 SEHNR and CDR2 FQNEAQ (reference sequence). DNA of the CDR3: TGTGCCAGCAGTTTTGTGGGGGCCCGTCACCCGAACACTGAAGCTTTCTTT. Translated, it gives CASSFVGARHPNTEAFF.

The V and J genes are TRBV5-6 and TRBJ2-5; TRBD2 is a possible D gene (5 bases). Between the trimmed V and J ends, which lost 5 bases and 5 bases, there was a span of 19 bases. This CDR3 has 15 amino acids. In germline, CDR1 is SGHDT, CDR2 YYEEEE. Here the CDR3 reads CASRQAGRVAETQYF. Written as DNA, the CDR3 is TGTGCCAGCAGGCAAGCTGGGAGAGTCGCGGAGACCCAGTACTTC.